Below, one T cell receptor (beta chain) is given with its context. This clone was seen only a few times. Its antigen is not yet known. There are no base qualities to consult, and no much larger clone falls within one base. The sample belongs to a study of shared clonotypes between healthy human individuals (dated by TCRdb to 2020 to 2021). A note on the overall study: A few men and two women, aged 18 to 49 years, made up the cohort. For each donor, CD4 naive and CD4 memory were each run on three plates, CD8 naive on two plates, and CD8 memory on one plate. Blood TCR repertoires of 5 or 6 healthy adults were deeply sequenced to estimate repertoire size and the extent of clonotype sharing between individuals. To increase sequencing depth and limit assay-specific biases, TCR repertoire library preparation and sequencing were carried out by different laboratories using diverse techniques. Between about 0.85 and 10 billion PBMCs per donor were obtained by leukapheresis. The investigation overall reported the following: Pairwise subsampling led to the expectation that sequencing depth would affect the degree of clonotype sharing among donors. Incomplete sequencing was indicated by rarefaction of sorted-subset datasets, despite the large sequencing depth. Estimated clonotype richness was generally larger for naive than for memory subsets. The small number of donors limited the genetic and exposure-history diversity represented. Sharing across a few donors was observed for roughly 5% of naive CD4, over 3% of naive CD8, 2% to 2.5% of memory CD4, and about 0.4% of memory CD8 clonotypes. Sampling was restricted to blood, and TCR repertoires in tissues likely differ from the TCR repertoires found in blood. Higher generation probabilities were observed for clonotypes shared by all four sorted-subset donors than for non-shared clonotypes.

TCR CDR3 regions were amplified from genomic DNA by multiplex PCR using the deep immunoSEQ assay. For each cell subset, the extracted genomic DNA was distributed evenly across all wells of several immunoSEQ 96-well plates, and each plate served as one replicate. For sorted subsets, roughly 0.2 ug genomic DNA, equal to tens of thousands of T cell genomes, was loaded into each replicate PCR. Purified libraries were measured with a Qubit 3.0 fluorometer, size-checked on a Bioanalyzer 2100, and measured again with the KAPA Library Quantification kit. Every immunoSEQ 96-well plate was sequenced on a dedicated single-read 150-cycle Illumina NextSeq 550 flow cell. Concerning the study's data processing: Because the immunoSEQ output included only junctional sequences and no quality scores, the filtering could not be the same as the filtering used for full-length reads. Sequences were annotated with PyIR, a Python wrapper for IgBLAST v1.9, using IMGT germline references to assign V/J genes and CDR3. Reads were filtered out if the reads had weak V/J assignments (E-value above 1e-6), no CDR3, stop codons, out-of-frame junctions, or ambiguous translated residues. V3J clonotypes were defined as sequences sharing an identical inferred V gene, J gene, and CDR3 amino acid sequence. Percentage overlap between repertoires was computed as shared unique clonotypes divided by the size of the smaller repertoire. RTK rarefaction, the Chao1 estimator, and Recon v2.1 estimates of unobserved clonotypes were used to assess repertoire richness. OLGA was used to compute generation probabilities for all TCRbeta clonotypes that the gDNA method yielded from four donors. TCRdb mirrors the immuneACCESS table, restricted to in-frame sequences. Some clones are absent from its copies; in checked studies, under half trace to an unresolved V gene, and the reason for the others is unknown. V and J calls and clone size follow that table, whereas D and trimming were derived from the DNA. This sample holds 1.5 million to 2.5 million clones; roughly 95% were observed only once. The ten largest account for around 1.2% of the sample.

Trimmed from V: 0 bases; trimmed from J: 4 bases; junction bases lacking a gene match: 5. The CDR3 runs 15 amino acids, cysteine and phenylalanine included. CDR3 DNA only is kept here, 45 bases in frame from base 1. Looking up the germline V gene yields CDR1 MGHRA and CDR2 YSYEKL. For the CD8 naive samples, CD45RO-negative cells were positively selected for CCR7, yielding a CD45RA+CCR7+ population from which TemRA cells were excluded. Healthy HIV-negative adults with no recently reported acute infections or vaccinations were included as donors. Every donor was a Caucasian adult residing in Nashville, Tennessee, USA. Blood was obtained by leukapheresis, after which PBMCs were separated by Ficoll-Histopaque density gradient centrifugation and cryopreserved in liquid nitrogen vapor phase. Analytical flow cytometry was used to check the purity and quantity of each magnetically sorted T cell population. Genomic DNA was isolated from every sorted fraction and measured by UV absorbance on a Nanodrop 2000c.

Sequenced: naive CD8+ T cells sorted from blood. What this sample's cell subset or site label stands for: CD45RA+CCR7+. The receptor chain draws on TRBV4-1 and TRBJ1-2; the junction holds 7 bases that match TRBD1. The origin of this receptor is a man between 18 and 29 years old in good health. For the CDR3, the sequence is CASSQDKQGGYGYTF. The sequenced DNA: TGCGCCAGCAGCCAAGATAAGCAGGGGGGCTATGGCTACACCTTC.